This T cell receptor (beta chain) was captured in a study of response to subunit inactivated influenza vaccine. Germline V gene sequence: CDR1 SGHDN, CDR2 FVKESK. The CDR3 covers 16 residues. Points on this clonotype: Its antigen remains unidentified. One end of the junction fails to match germline, which may point to a read error.

The study, taken as a whole, reports: T cells newly recruited by each seasonal influenza vaccination are few, the authors suggested.

TCRdb ran MiXCR on the RT-PCR reads and lists one entry per CDR3 protein. The sample includes about 300,000 distinct CDR3 sequences, roughly 22% of them seen just once. This TCR came from a man aged 50 to 69 who received an inactivated influenza vaccine. The sequencing used PBMCs from blood, collected about 19 months after vaccination. The chain couples TRBV14 to TRBJ2-7, with D perhaps matching TRBD1 (6 bases). As DNA, the CDR3 is TGTGCCAGCAGCCGACTCGGACAGTCGAGCTCCTACGAGCAGTACTTT. Protein product: CASSRLGQSSSYEQYF.